This T cell receptor beta chain was sequenced for a study of neoadjuvant nivolumab and ipilimumab in lung cancer. Sequencing was performed with immunoSEQ multiplex PCR; in TCRdb, only in-frame clones are kept and a portion is missing. The top ten clones hold under 8% of a sample with about 26,000 clones, 65% to 85% of them seen once. Germline assignment: CDR1 SGHNT and CDR2 YENEEA. The V gene lost 5 bases and the J gene lost 6 bases, with 14 bases spanning the gap. This CDR3 is 14 amino acids long. This clone occurred once. The antigen is unknown. General study points: From pretherapy to surgery, tumor richness and clonality rose with dual therapy. TCR receptors were sequenced in few samples. Compared with tumor-adjacent uninvolved lung, resected tumors showed greater richness and clonality.

The V gene is TRBV11-3, the J gene TRBJ2-1, with D possibly matching TRBD2 (5 bases). This receptor was taken from an adult with non-small cell lung cancer. Sequencing used peripheral blood, obtained before neoadjuvant nivolumab, alone or with ipilimumab. The CDR3 here is CASSPPGVGNEQFF. The CDR3 bases are TGTGCCAGCAGCCCCCCCGGGGTGGGCAATGAGCAGTTCTTC.